This TCR beta chain is drawn from a study of CD4 T cells in relation to SARS-CoV-2 and coronaviruses. Whole-study context: A couple of subjects were Hispanic; patients were about eight males and a handful of females.

Naive and memory CD4+ T cells were cultured with CEF, then survey-sequenced. Assay: immunoSEQ multiplex PCR; the TCRdb copy retains only in-frame clones and omits some. The sample has about 36,000 clones, about three quarters seen once. As to this clone: Its antigen is undetermined.

10^5 naive or memory CD4+ cells were cultured with CEF peptides for roughly eleven days. In germline, CDR1 is KGHSH, CDR2 LQKENI. There are 18 residues in the CDR3. Losses at the gene ends were 0 bases for V and 3 bases for J; bases not matched to a gene: 7. The sample taken for sequencing was memory CD4+ T cells from PBMCs, cultured in vitro. The rearrangement uses TRBV18 and TRBJ2-7; 14 bases fit TRBD2. This receptor was taken from an adult with COVID-19. CDR3 sequence reads: CASSPPTSGRAAFYEQYF. CDR3 DNA sequence: TGTGCCAGCTCACCACCGACTAGCGGGAGGGCGGCTTTCTACGAGCAGTACTTC.